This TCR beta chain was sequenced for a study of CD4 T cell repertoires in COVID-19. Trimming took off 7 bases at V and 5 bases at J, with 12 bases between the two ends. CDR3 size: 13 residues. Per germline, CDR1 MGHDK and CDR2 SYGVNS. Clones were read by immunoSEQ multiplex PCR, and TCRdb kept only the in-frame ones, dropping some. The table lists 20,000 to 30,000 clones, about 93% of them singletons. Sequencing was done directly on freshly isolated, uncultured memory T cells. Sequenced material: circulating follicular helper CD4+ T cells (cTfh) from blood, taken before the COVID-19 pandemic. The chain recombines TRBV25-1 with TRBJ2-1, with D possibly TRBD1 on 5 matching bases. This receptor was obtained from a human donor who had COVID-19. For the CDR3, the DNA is TGTGCCAGCACCGGCAGGGTGCACAATGAGCAGTTCTTC. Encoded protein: CASTGRVHNEQFF. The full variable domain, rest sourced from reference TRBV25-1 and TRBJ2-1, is EADIYQTPRYLVIGTGKKITLECSQTMGHDKMYWYQQDPGMELHLIHYSYGVNSTEKGDLSSESTVSRIRTEHFPLTLESARPSHTSQYLCASTGRVHNEQFFGPGTRLTVL.